Sequencing of this TCR beta chain was carried out in a study of regulatory T cells in long-lasting Graves disease. Both iRepertoire HTBI primers and Arm-PCR of CDR3 regions were used to build the TCR beta libraries. TCRdb used MiXCR to reprocess the multiplex PCR reads, holding one entry per CDR3 protein. In the table there are a few hundred thousand distinct CDR3 sequences, 13% to 15% of which are singletons. The germline CDR1 and CDR2 sequences are SEHNR and FQNEAQ (reference sequence). The ends were cut back, 5 bases at V and 6 bases at J, with 17 bases in the middle. The CDR3 contains 15 residues. Time point: newly diagnosed GD, antithyroid drugs for less than 3 months. Generation of the TCR library employed RNA extracted from PBMCs. Staff drew roughly 10 milliliters of peripheral blood into EDTA tubes. These data are also associated with another study on T cells in Graves' hyperthyroidism and ophthalmopathy.

This rearrangement joins TRBV7-9 to TRBJ2-4, with D perhaps TRBD1 or TRBD2 (5 bases each). The starting material was peripheral blood mononuclear cells (PBMCs), obtained at new diagnosis, from a patient treated with antithyroid drugs. The receptor's source is a woman in her fifties or sixties with Graves disease. CDR3 coding DNA: TGTGCCAGCAGCGACAGAAGCGGAGGTGGAAACATTCAGTACTTC. Translation: CASSDRSGGGNIQYF.